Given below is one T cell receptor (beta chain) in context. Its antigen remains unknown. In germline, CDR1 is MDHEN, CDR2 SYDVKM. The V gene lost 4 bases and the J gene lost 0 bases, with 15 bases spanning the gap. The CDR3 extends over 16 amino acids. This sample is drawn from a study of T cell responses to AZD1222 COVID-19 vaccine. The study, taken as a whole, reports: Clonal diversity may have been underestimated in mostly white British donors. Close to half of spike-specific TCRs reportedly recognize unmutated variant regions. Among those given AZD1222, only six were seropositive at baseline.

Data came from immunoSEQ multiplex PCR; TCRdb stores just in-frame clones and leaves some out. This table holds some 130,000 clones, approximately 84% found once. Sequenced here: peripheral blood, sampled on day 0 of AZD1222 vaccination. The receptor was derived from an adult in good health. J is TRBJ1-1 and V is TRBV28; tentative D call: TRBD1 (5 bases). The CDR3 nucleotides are TGTGCCAGCAGTTCGTATACAGGTAACATGAACACTGAAGCTTTCTTT. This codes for CASSSYTGNMNTEAFF. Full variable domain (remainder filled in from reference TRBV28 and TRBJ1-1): DVKVTQSSRYLVKRTGEKVFLECVQDMDHENMFWYRQDPGLGLRLIYFSYDVKMKEKGDIPEGYSVSREKKERFSLILESASTNQTSMYLCASSSYTGNMNTEAFFGQGTRLTVV.